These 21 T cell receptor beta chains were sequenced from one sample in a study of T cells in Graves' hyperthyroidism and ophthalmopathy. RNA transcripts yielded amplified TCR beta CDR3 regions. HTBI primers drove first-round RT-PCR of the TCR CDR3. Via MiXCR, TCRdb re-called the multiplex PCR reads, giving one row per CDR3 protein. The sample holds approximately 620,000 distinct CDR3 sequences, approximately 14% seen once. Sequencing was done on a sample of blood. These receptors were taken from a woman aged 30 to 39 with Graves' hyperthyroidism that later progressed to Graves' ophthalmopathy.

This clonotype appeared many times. CDR3 protein: CASRVQGEKLFF. CDR3 in DNA: TGTGCCAGCAGGGTCCAAGGAGAAAAACTGTTTTTT. The V call is TRBV25-1, the J call TRBJ1-4; D call uncertain. Between the trimmed V and J ends, which lost 6 bases and 8 bases, there was a span of 10 bases. This CDR3 has 12 amino acids. Germline assignment: CDR1 MGHDK and CDR2 SYGVNS.

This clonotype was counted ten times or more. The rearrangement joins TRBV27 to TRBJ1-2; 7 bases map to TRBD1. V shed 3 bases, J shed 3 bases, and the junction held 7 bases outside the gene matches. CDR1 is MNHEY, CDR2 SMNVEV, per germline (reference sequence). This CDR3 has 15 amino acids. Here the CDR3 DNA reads TGTGCCAGCAGTTTCGCAGGGGACAGTGACTATGGCTACACCTTC. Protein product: CASSFAGDSDYGYTF.

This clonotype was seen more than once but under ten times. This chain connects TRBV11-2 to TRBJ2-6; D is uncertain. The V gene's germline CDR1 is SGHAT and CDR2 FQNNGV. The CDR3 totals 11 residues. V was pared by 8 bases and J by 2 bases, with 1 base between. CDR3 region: CASPGANVLTF. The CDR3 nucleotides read TGTGCCAGCCCTGGGGCCAACGTCCTGACTTTC. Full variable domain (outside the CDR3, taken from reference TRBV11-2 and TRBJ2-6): EAGVAQSPRYKIIEKRQSVAFWCNPISGHATLYWYQQILGQGPKLLIQFQNNGVVDDSQLPKDRFSAERLKGVDSTLKIQPAKLEDSAVYLCASPGANVLTFGAGSRLTVL.

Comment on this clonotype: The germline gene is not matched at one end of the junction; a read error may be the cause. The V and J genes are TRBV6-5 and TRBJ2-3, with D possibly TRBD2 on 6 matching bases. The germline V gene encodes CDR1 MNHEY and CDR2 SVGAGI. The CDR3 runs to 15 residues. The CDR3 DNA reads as TGTGACAGCAGTTACCTGGGACTCTACACAGATACGCAGTATTTT. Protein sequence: CDSSYLGLYTDTQYF.

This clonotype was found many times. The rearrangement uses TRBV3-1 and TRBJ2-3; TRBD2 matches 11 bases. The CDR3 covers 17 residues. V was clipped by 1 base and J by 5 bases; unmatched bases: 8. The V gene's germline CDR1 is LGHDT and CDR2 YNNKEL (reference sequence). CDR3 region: CASSQVAGLAGRDTQYF. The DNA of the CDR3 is TGTGCCAGCAGCCAAGTAGCCGGACTAGCGGGTCGAGATACGCAGTATTTT.

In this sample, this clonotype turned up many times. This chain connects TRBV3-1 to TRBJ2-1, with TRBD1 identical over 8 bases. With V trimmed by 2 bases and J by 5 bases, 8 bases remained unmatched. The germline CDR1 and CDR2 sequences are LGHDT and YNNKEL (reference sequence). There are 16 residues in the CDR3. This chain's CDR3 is CASSQRWSGGHNEQFF. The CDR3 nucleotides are TGTGCCAGCAGCCAAAGGTGGTCAGGGGGCCACAATGAGCAGTTCTTC.

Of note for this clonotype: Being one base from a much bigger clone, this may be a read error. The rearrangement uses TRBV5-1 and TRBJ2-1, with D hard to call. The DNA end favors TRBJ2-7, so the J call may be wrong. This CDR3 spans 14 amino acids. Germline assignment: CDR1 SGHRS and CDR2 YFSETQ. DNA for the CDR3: TGCGCCAGCAGCTTGCCGTCAACCTACAATGAGCAGTACTTC. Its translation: CASSLPSTYNEQYF.

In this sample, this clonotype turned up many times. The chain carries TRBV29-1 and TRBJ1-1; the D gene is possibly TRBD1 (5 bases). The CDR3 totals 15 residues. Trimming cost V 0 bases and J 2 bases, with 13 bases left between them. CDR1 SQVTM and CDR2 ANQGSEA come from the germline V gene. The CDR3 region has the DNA TGCAGCGTTGAAGATCCGGGGGTTAAAAACACTGAAGCTTTCTTT. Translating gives CSVEDPGVKNTEAFF.

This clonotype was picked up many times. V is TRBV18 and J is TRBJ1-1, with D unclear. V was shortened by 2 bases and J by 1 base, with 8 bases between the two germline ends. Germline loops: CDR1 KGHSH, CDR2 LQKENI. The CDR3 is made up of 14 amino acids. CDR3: CASSPGDGNTEAFF. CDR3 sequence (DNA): TGTGCCAGCTCACCAGGAGACGGGAACACTGAAGCTTTCTTT.

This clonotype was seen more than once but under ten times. CDR3 DNA: TGTGCCAGCAGCTTAAGCGACAGCTCCCAAGAGACCCAGTACTTC. Protein sequence: CASSLSDSSQETQYF. The chain is built from TRBV7-9 and TRBJ2-5, with D possibly TRBD1 on 5 matching bases. Per germline, CDR1 SEHNR and CDR2 FQNEAQ (reference sequence). CDR3 size: 15 residues. Trimming removed 2 bases at V and 1 base at J, with 11 bases between.

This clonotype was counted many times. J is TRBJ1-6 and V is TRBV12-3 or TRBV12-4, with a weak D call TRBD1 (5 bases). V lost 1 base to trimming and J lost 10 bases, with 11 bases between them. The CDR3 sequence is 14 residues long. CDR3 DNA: TGTGCCAGCAGTTTAGGGGGGTGGGGGTCACCCCTCCACTTT. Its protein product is CASSLGGWGSPLHF.

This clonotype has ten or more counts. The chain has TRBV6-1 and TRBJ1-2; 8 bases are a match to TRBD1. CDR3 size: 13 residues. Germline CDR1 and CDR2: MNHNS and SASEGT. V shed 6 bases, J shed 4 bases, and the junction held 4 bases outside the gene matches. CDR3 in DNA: TGTGCCAGCAGACAGGGGGGAACCTATGGCTACACCTTC. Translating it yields CASRQGGTYGYTF.

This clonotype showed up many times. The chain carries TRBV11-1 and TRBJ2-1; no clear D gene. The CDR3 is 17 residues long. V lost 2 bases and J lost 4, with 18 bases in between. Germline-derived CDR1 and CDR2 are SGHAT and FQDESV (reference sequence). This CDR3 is CASSLSVALGTYNEQFF. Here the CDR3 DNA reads TGTGCCAGCAGCTTATCTGTGGCTTTAGGCACTTACAATGAGCAGTTCTTC. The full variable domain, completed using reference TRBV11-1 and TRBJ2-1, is EAEVAQSPRYKITEKSQAVAFWCDPISGHATLYWYRQILGQGPELLVQFQDESVVDDSQLPKDRFSAERLKGVDSTLKIQPAELGDSAMYLCASSLSVALGTYNEQFFGPGTRLTVL.

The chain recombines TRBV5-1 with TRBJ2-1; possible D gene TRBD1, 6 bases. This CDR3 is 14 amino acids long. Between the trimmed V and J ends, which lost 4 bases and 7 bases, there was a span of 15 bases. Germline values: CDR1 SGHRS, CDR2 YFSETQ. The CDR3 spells CASSVPGEGNEQFF. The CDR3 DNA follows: TGCGCCAGCAGCGTTCCAGGGGAAGGAAATGAGCAGTTCTTC.

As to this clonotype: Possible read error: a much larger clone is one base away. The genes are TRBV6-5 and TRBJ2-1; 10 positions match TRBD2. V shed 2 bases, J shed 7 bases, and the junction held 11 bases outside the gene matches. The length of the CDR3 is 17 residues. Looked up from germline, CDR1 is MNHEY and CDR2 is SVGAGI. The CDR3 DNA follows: TGTGCCAGCAGTTACGGAGCGGGAGGGCGGGTGCAGAATGAGCAGTTCTTC. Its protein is CASSYGAGGRVQNEQFF.

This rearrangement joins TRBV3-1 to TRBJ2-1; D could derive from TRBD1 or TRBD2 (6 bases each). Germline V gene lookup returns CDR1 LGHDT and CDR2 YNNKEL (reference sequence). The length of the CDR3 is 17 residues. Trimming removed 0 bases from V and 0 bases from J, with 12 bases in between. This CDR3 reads CASSQDEGGSSYNEQFF. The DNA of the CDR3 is TGTGCCAGCAGCCAAGACGAAGGGGGGAGCTCCTACAATGAGCAGTTCTTC.

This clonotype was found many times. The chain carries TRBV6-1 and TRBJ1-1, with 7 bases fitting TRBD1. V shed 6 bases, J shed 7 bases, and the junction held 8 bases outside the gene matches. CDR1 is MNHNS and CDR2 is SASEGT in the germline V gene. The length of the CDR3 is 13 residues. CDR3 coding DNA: TGTGCCAGCAGCATGGGACAGTACTTTGAAGCTTTCTTT. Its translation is CASSMGQYFEAFF.

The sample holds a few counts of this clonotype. Here the CDR3 DNA reads TGTGCCAGCAGTTCCTCACTAGCGGGGGACAATGAGCAGTTCTTC. Its protein product is CASSSSLAGDNEQFF. The chain has TRBV27 and TRBJ2-1; 11 bases fit TRBD2. CDR1 is MNHEY and CDR2 is SMNVEV in the germline V gene (reference sequence). Trimming at V came to 4 bases and at J to 5 bases, leaving 4 bases not matched to a gene. This CDR3 spans 15 amino acids.

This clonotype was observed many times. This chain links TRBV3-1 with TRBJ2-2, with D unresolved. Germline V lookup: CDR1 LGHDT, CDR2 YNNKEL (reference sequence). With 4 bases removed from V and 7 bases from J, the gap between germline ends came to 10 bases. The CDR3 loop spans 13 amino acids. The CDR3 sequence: CASSPSTGGELFF. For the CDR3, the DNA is TGTGCCAGCAGCCCTAGTACGGGCGGGGAGCTGTTTTTT.

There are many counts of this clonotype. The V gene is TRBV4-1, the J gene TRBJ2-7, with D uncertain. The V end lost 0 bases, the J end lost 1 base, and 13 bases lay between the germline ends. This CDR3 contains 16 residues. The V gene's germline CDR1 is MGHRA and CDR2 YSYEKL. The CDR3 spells CASSQDRAAASYEQYF. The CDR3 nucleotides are TGCGCCAGCAGCCAAGATCGGGCAGCTGCTTCCTACGAGCAGTACTTC.

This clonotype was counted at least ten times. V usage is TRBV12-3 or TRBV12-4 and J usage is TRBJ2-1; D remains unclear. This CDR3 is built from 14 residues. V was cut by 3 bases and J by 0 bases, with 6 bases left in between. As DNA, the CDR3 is TGTGCCAGCAGTTTTATCGACTCCTACAATGAGCAGTTCTTC. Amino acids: CASSFIDSYNEQFF.